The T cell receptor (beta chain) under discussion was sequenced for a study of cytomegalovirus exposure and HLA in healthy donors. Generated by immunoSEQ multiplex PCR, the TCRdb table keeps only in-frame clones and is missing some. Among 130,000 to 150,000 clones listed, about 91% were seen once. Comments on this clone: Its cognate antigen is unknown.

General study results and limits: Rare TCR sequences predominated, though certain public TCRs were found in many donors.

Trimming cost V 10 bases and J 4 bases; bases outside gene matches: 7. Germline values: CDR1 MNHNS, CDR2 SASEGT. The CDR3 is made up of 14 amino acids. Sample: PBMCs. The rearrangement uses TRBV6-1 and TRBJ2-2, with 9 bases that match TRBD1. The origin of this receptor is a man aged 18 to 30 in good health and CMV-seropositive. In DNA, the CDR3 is TGTGCCATCCGCCGGGACAGGGCCACCGGGGAGCTGTTTTTT. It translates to CAIRRDRATGELFF.